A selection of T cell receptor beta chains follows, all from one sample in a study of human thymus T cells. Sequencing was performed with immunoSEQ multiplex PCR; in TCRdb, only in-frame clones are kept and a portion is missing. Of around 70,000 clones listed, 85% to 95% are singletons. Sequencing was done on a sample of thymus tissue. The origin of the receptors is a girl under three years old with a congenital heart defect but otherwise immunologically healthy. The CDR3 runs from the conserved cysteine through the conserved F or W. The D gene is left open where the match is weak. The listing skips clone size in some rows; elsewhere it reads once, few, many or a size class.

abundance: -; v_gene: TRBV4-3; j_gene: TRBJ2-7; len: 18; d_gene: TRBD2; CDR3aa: CASSQGLAVRLYSYEQYF; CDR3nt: TGCGCCAGCAGCCAAGGACTAGCCGTGCGTCTTTACTCCTACGAGCAGTACTTC
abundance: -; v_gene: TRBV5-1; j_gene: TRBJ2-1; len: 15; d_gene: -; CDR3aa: CASSLCQCPYNEQFF; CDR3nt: TGCGCCAGCAGCTTGTGCCAGTGCCCCTACAATGAGCAGTTCTTC
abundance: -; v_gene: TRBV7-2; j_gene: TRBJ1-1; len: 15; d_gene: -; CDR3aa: CASRTKKAVGTEAFF; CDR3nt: TGTGCCAGCAGGACAAAAAAAGCGGTTGGCACTGAAGCTTTCTTT
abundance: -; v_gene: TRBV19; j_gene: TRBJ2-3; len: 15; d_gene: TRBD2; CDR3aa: CASRDRGSSTDTQYF; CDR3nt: TGTGCCAGTAGGGATCGCGGGAGTAGCACAGATACGCAGTATTTT
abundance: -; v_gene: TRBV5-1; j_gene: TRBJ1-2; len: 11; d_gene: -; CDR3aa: CASSLGGGYTF; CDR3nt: TGCGCCAGCAGCTTGGGTGGTGGCTACACCTTC
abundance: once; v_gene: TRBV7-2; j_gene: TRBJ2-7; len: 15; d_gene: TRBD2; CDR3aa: CASSPGLAGDYEQYF; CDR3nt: TGTGCCAGCAGCCCGGGACTAGCGGGAGACTACGAGCAGTACTTC
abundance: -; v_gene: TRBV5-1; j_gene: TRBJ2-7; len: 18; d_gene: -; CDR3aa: CASSLERNPGGSSYEQYF; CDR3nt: TGCGCCAGCAGCTTGGAAAGGAATCCAGGAGGTAGCTCCTACGAGCAGTACTTC
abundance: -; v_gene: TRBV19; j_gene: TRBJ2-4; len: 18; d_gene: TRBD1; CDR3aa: CASSEGFPVWDRGNIQYF; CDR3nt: TGTGCCAGTAGTGAGGGGTTCCCGGTTTGGGACAGGGGGAACATTCAGTACTTC
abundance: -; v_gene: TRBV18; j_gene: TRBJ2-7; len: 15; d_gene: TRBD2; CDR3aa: CASSPLSGSVYEQYF; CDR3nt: TGTGCCAGCTCACCTCTAAGCGGGAGCGTCTACGAGCAGTACTTC
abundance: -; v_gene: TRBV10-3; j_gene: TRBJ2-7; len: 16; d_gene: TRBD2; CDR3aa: CAIRGSASGNPYEQYF; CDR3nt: TGTGCCATCAGGGGGTCTGCCAGCGGGAACCCCTACGAGCAGTACTTC
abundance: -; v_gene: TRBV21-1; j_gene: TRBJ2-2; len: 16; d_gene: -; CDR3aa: CASSKGRVWDTGELFF; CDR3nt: TGTGCCAGCAGCAAAGGTAGGGTTTGGGACACCGGGGAGCTGTTTTTT
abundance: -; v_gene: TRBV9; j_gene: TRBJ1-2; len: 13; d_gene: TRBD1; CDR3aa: CASSVGTGMPVGF; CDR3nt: TGTGCCAGCAGCGTAGGGACAGGGATGCCTGTCGGATTC
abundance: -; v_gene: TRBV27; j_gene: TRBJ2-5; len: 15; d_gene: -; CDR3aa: CASTPHGGSGETQYF; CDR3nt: TGTGCCAGCACCCCCCATGGGGGGTCGGGAGAGACCCAGTACTTC
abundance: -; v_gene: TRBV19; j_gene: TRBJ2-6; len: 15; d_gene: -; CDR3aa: CASSPRISGANVLTF; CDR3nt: TGTGCCAGTAGTCCCAGGATCTCTGGGGCCAACGTCCTGACTTTC
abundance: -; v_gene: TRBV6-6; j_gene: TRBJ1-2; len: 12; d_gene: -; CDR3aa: CASSYTNYGYTF; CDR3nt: TGTGCCAGCAGTTACACCAACTATGGCTACACCTTC
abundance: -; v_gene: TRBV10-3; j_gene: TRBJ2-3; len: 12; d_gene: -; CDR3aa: CAISEFTDTQYF; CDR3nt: TGTGCCATCAGTGAGTTCACAGATACGCAGTATTTT
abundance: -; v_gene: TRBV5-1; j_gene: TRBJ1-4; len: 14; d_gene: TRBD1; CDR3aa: CASSPTGEYEKLFF; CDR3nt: TGCGCCAGCAGCCCGACAGGGGAGTATGAAAAACTGTTTTTT
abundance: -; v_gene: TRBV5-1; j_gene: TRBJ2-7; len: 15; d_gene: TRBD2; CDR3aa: CASSLAGLAGYEQYF; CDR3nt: TGCGCCAGCAGCTTGGCCGGATTAGCGGGGTACGAGCAGTACTTC
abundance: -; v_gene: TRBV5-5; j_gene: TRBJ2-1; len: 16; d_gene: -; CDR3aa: CASSLSPGWVGHEQFF; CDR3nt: TGTGCCAGCAGCTTGTCGCCAGGATGGGTCGGACATGAGCAGTTCTTC
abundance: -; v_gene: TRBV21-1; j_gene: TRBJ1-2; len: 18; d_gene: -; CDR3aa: CASSNDPPDRRDTYGYTF; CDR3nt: TGTGCCAGCAGCAACGATCCCCCCGACAGGCGGGATACCTATGGCTACACCTTC
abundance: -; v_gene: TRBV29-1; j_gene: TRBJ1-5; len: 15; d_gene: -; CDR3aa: CSVSLLEGVGQPQHF; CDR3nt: TGCAGCGTGTCCCTCCTCGAGGGCGTCGGTCAGCCCCAGCATTTT
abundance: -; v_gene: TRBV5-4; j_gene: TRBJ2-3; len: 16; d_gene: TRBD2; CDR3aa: CASSPRGTSVTDTQYF; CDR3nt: TGTGCCAGCAGCCCGCGGGGGACTAGCGTCACAGATACGCAGTATTTT
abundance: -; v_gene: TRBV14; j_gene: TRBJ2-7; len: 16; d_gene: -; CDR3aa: CASSQGPHPVTYEQYF; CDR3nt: TGTGCCAGCAGCCAGGGACCTCACCCAGTTACCTACGAGCAGTACTTC
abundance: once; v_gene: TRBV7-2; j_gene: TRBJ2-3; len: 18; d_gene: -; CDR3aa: CASSLPYAGLTSTDTQYF; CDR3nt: TGTGCCAGCAGCCTACCGTACGCGGGATTGACTAGCACAGATACGCAGTATTTT
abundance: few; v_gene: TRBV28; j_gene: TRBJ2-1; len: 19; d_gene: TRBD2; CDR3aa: CASSTHGKGTSGTGNEQFF; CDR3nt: TGTGCCAGCAGCACCCACGGGAAGGGGACTAGCGGGACGGGCAATGAGCAGTTCTTC
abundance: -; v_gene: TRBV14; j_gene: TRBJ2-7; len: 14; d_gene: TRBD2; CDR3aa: CASRSGTSGYEQYF; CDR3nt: TGTGCCAGCAGGTCCGGGACTAGCGGCTACGAGCAGTACTTC
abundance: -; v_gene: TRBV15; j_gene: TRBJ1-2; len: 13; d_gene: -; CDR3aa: CATSRRTGVGYTF; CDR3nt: TGTGCCACCAGCAGACGAACGGGGGTTGGCTACACCTTC
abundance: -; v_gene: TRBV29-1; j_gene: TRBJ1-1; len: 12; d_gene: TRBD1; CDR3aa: CSGTGGNTEAFF; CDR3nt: TGCAGCGGTACAGGGGGCAACACTGAAGCTTTCTTT
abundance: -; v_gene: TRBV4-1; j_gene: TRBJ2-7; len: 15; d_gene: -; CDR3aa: CASSQGRGGGDEQYF; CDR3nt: TGCGCCAGCAGCCAAGGACGGGGTGGGGGCGACGAGCAGTACTTC
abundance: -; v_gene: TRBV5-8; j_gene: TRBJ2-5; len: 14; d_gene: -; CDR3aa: CASSLKNSQETQYF; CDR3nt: TGTGCCAGCAGCTTAAAGAACAGTCAAGAGACCCAGTACTTC
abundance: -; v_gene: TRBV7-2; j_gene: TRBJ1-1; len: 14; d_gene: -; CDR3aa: CASSSEDRNTEAFF; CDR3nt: TGTGCCAGCAGCTCCGAGGACAGGAACACTGAAGCTTTCTTT
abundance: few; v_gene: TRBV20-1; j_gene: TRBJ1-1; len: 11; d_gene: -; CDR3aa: CSAPGRGEAFF; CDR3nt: TGCAGTGCTCCCGGACGGGGTGAAGCTTTCTTT
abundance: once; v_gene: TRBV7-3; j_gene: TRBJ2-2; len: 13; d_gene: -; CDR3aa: CASSLTDTGELFF; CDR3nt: TGTGCCAGCAGCTTAACCGATACCGGGGAGCTGTTTTTT
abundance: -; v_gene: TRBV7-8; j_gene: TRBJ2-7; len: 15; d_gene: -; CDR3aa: CASSPRGGPLYEQYF; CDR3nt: TGTGCCAGCAGCCCCCGTGGGGGCCCCCTTTACGAGCAGTACTTC
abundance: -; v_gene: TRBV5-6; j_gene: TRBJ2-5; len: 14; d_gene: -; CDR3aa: CASSPLGGNKTQYF; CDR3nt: TGTGCCAGCAGTCCGCTTGGAGGTAACAAGACCCAGTACTTC
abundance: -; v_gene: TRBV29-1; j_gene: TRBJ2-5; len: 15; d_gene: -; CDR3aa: CSVEMPTVLLETQYF; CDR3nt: TGCAGCGTTGAAATGCCCACAGTTCTTTTGGAGACCCAGTACTTC
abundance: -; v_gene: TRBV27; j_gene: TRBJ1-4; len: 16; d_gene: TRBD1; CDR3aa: CASRWTGRATNEKLFF; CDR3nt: TGTGCCAGCAGGTGGACAGGGAGGGCGACTAATGAAAAACTGTTTTTT